These 23 T cell receptor beta chains share one sample of origin, sequenced in a study of regulatory T cells in long-lasting Graves disease. As to time point: persistent/refractory GD, antithyroid drugs over 5 years with positive TRAb. PBMC-derived RNA was used for the TCR library. In building TCR beta libraries, iRepertoire HTBI primers were used together with Arm-PCR of CDR3 regions. Each CDR3 protein is one row after TCRdb ran MiXCR on the multiplex PCR reads. The repertoire includes about 460,000 distinct CDR3 sequences, less than 25% of them detected once, and around 13% sits in the top ten. The source material was peripheral blood mononuclear cells (PBMCs), sampled when the disease was refractory, from a patient treated with antithyroid drugs. These receptors originate from a female donor with Graves disease.

This clonotype was seen only a few times. The chain combines TRBV27 with TRBJ2-7; TRBD1 matches at 12 bases. V lost 6 bases, J lost 10 bases, and 13 bases stayed unmatched. The CDR3 covers 15 residues. Germline V CDR1 and CDR2: MNHEY, SMNVEV (reference sequence). The chain's CDR3 is CASRTPGQGAFHQYF. The CDR3 region has the DNA TGTGCCAGCAGAACCCCGGGACAGGGGGCTTTCCATCAGTACTTC.

This clonotype appeared a few times. The chain recombines TRBV10-3 with TRBJ2-7, with 8 bases that match TRBD2. J gave up 7 bases and V 3 bases, and 5 bases lay outside the gene matches. Looked up from germline, CDR1 is ENHRY and CDR2 is SYGVKD. The CDR3 is 13 residues long. CDR3 sequence reads: CAISELAAGEQYF. The CDR3 DNA reads TGTGCCATCAGTGAACTAGCGGCGGGGGAGCAGTACTTC.

This clonotype was counted only a few times. The junction departs from germline at one end; a sequencing error may be responsible. J is TRBJ1-5 and V is TRBV2; 8 positions match TRBD1. This CDR3 is built from 15 residues. Germline V CDR1 and CDR2: SNHLY, FYNNEI. In nucleotides, the CDR3 is TGTGCCAGCAGTGAAGGGACAGGGAGGGATCAGCTCCAGCATTTT. It translates to CASSEGTGRDQLQHF.

The table lists this clonotype with a few counts. The chain recombines TRBV10-3 with TRBJ2-2; a possible D gene is TRBD1 (7 bases). V lost 8 bases and J 7 bases, leaving 14 bases between the germline ends. CDR1 ENHRY and CDR2 SYGVKD come from the germline V gene. The CDR3 consists of 13 residues. The CDR3 loop is CAIGQGGGGELFF. CDR3 coding DNA: TGTGCCATCGGGCAGGGGGGTGGCGGGGAGCTGTTTTTT.

At least ten counts were recorded for this clonotype. For the CDR3, the DNA is TGTGCCAGCAGCTTAGAGGGCGGGCAGTACTTC. Encoded protein: CASSLEGGQYF. The chain carries TRBV7-2 and TRBJ2-4; D perhaps matches TRBD2 (5 bases). Trimming cost V 1 base and J 13 bases, with 8 bases left between them. Per germline, CDR1 SGHTA and CDR2 FQGNSA. The CDR3 loop spans 11 amino acids.

The chain is built from TRBV5-6 and TRBJ1-1, with 8 nucleotides matching TRBD1. V lost 4 bases to trimming and J lost 4 bases; unmatched junction nucleotides: 6. The CDR3 covers 14 residues. Germline lookup yields CDR1 SGHDT and CDR2 YYEEEE. This CDR3 is CASSVTGVITEAFF. The DNA for the CDR3 is TGTGCCAGCAGCGTGACAGGGGTGATCACTGAAGCTTTCTTT.

The chain uses TRBV11-1 and TRBJ2-5; D assignment may be TRBD1 or TRBD2 (6 bases each). The V gene's germline CDR1 is SGHAT and CDR2 FQDESV (reference sequence). This CDR3 comprises 16 residues. The V end was cut by 5 bases, the J end by 5 bases, with 21 bases between. The CDR3 protein is CASSRNPLGGEETQYF. CDR3 DNA sequence: TGTGCCAGCAGCCGAAACCCGCTGGGGGGCGAGGAGACCCAGTACTTC.

The chain uses TRBV12-3 or TRBV12-4 and TRBJ1-2; D gene unclear. The V end lost 6 bases, the J end lost 5 bases, and 16 bases lay between the germline ends. This CDR3 comprises 14 residues. The CDR3 nucleotides read TGTGCCAGCAGCTTACCGGGAGCTACTTATGGCTACACCTTC. It codes for CASSLPGATYGYTF.

This clonotype was observed at least ten times. This chain joins TRBV29-1 and TRBJ2-4; TRBD2 is a possible D gene (6 bases). The CDR3 is 13 residues long. Trimming pared 6 bases from V and 1 base from J, leaving 10 bases between. From germline, CDR1 is SQVTM and CDR2 ANQGSEA. The CDR3 coding sequence is TGCAGCGTACTGGAGGGGGCCAAAAACATTCAGTACTTC. It translates to CSVLEGAKNIQYF.

This clonotype was counted ten times or more. The CDR3: CASSSGQGGQPQHF. The CDR3 DNA follows: TGTGCCAGCAGTTCAGGACAGGGGGGACAGCCCCAGCATTTT. The V gene is TRBV7-2, the J gene TRBJ1-5, with 10 bases fitting TRBD1. Trimming removed 6 bases from V and 7 bases from J; junction bases left unmatched: 6. The CDR3 has 14 amino acids. CDR1 SGHTA and CDR2 FQGNSA come from the germline V gene.

This clonotype appeared many times. The CDR3 sequence: CSAKEGLAYGYTF. The CDR3 DNA reads TGCAGTGCTAAAGAAGGGTTAGCCTATGGCTACACCTTC. The V gene is TRBV20-1, the J gene TRBJ1-2; D gene unclear. The CDR3 sequence is 13 residues long. V lost 4 bases, J lost 4 bases, and 13 bases lay in between. Germline CDR1 DFQATT, CDR2 SNEGSKA (reference sequence).

The chain employs TRBV6-5 and TRBJ2-2, with D possibly TRBD2 on 5 matching bases. The CDR3 consists of 15 residues. Germline V gene sequence: CDR1 MNHEY, CDR2 SVGAGI. V was shortened by 2 bases and J by 4 bases, with 11 bases between the two germline ends. The CDR3 sequence: CASSYGRVPTGELFF. CDR3 in DNA: TGTGCCAGCAGTTACGGGCGGGTTCCCACCGGGGAGCTGTTTTTT.

In the case of this clonotype: One end of the junction varies from germline; a read error may be responsible. This chain uses TRBV20-1 with TRBJ1-2; D call uncertain. Germline V CDR1 and CDR2: DFQATT, SNEGSKA (reference sequence). The CDR3 length is 12 residues. The DNA for the CDR3 is TGCAGTGCGAGAGTTACTCACTATGGCTACACCTTC. Translation gives CSARVTHYGYTF.

The V call is TRBV12-3 or TRBV12-4, the J call TRBJ2-3, with no clear D. CDR3 size: 13 residues. Trimming removed 5 bases at V and 4 bases at J, with 10 bases between. The CDR3 DNA reads as TGTGCCAGCAGTCCCTCCTTATCAGATACGCAGTATTTT. Residues: CASSPSLSDTQYF.

This clonotype has ten or more counts. V is TRBV15 and J is TRBJ2-7; TRBD1 might be the D (6 bases). Trimming took 1 base from V and 1 from J, leaving 11 bases between them. CDR3 size: 15 residues. CDR1 LNHNV and CDR2 YYDKDF come from the germline V gene (reference sequence). CDR3 in amino acids: CATSRGQAASYEQYF. Here the CDR3 DNA reads TGTGCCACCAGCAGAGGACAGGCCGCATCCTACGAGCAGTACTTC.

This clonotype was detected a few times. V gene TRBV7-9 combines with J gene TRBJ2-5, with 7 bases identical to TRBD1. J lost 3 bases, V lost 5 bases, and 9 bases had no gene match. Germline values: CDR1 SEHNR, CDR2 FQNEAQ (reference sequence). The CDR3 loop spans 15 amino acids. This chain's CDR3 is CASSAGQDQKETQYF. CDR3 nucleotide sequence: TGTGCCAGCAGCGCCGGACAGGATCAGAAAGAGACCCAGTACTTC.

The sample holds many counts of this clonotype. The chain joins TRBV20-1 to TRBJ2-3; no clear D. Germline assignment: CDR1 DFQATT and CDR2 SNEGSKA (reference sequence). Trimming left V 3 bases short and J 2 bases short, with 6 bases between. This CDR3 is built from 12 residues. CDR3 sequence reads: CSASPYTDTQYF. The CDR3 DNA reads TGCAGTGCTAGCCCCTACACAGATACGCAGTATTTT.

A remark on this clonotype: It is likely a read error: a sequence one base away is far more abundant. This chain uses TRBV11-3 with TRBJ1-5, with D perhaps matching TRBD1 or TRBD2 (5 bases each). Gene TRBJ2-3 matches the end of the DNA better, so the J call may be wrong. There are 14 residues in the CDR3. The V gene's germline CDR1 is SGHNT and CDR2 YENEEA. The CDR3 region is CASSWGRNNQPQYF. DNA of the CDR3: TGTGCCAGCAGTTGGGGGAGAAACAATCAGCCCCAGTATTTT.

The rearrangement links TRBV6-1 to TRBJ1-4; tentative D call: TRBD1 (5 bases). Germline values: CDR1 MNHNS, CDR2 SASEGT. The V and J ends lost 2 bases and 5 bases respectively, with 12 bases between them. The CDR3 has 15 amino acids. CDR3 DNA sequence: TGTGCCAGCAGTGAACGTCAGGGCCCAAATGAAAAACTGTTTTTT. This sequence encodes CASSERQGPNEKLFF.

V usage is TRBV7-2 and J usage is TRBJ2-7, with 8 bases lining up with TRBD1. The CDR3 consists of 14 residues. Germline lookup yields CDR1 SGHTA and CDR2 FQGNSA. J gave up 6 bases and V 5 bases, and 9 bases lay outside the gene matches. CDR3 amino acids: CASSLRGTGSEQYF. CDR3 in DNA: TGTGCCAGCAGCCTAAGGGGGACAGGTTCCGAGCAGTACTTC.

A note on this clonotype: This could be a read error, since a much larger clone is one nucleotide away. This chain's CDR3 is CASSWGGGGQYF. The CDR3 DNA is TGTGCCAGCAGTTGGGGCGGGGGCGGGCAGTACTTC. J is TRBJ2-7 and V is TRBV12-3 or TRBV12-4, with a tentative D call TRBD2 (7 bases). The V end was cut by 4 bases, the J end by 9 bases, with 13 bases between. This CDR3 region has 12 residues.

With respect to this clonotype: With a much larger clone just one base away, this may be a read error. Given the absence of the conserved phenylalanine or tryptophan at the CDR3 end, a read error is likely. This sequence joins TRBV6-2 or TRBV6-3 and TRBJ2-7; TRBD2 aligns across 11 bases. Germline V gene lookup returns CDR1 MNHEY and CDR2 SVGEGT. This CDR3 region has 15 residues. J lost 2 bases, V lost 6 bases, and 6 bases had no gene match. For the CDR3, the DNA is TGTGCCAGCAGGTACCTTAGCGGGAGGGCCTACGAGCAGTACCTC. It codes for CASRYLSGRAYEQYL.

The chain joins TRBV7-2 to TRBJ1-2, with D tentatively TRBD1 (6 bases). The CDR3 is 15 residues long. The V and J ends lost 5 bases and 6 bases respectively, with 19 bases between them. The germline V gene encodes CDR1 SGHTA and CDR2 FQGNSA. As DNA, the CDR3 is TGTGCCAGCAGCCCCCGGACAGTAGGTCTCAATGGCTACACCTTC. Translated: CASSPRTVGLNGYTF.